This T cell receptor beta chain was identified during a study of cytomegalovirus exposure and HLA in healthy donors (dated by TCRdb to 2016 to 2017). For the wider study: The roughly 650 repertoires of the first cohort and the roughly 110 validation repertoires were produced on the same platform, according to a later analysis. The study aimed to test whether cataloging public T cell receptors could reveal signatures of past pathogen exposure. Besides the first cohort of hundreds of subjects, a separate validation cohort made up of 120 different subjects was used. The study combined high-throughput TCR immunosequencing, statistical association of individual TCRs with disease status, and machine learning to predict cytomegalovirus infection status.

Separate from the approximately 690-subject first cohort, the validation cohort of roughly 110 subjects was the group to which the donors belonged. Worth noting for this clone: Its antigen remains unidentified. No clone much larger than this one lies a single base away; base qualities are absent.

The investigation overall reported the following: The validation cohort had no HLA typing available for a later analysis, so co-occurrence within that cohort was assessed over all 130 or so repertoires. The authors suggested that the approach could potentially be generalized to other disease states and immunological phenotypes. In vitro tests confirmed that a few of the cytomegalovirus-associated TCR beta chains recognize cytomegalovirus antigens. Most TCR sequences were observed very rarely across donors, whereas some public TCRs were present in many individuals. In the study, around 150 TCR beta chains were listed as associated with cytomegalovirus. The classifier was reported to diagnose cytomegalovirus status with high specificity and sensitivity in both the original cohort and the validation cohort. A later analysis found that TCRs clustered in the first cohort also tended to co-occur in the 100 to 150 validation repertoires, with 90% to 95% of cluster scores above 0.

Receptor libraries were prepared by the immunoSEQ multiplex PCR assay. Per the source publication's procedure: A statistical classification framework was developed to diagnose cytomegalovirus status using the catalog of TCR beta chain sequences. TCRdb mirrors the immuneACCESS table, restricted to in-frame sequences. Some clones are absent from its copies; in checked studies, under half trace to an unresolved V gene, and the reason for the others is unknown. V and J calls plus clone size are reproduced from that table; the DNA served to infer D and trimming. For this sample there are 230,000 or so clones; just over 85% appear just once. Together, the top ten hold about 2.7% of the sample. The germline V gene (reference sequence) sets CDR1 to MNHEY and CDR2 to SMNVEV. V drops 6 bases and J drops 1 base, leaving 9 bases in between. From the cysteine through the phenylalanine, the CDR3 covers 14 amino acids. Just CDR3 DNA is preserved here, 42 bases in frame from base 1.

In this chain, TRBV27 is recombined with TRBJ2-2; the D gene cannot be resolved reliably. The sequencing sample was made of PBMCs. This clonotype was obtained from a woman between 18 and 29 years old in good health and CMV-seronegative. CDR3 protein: CASRRNGNTGELFF. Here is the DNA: TGTGCCAGCAGGAGAAACGGGAACACCGGGGAGCTGTTTTTT.